These T cell receptor beta chains were read from a single sample in a study of cytotoxic CD8 clonotypes in ibrutinib-treated CLL. Here immunoSEQ multiplex PCR was the method, and the copy in TCRdb shows in-frame clones only, minus some. The sample has approximately 280,000 clones; approximately 76% are singletons. The material was PBMCs, obtained at disease progression, from a patient treated with ibrutinib. The receptors stem from a human donor with chronic lymphocytic leukemia. Both conserved end residues are part of each CDR3. The D gene is left open where the match is weak. Some rows have no size entry. The others give once, few or many, or a class for an expanded clone.

V gene	clone size	D gene	J gene	CDR3 protein	CDR3 DNA
TRBV5-1	.	.	TRBJ2-7	CASSQRGGEQYF	TGCGCCAGCAGCCAGAGGGGTGGCGAGCAGTACTTC
TRBV5-1	.	.	TRBJ2-1	CASSLAAEGQFF	TGCGCCAGCAGCTTGGCCGCGGAGGGGCAGTTCTTC
TRBV9	.	.	TRBJ2-3	CASSVVSDLSTDTQYF	TGTGCCAGCAGCGTAGTCTCAGACCTCAGCACAGATACGCAGTATTTT
TRBV9	.	.	TRBJ2-7	CASRAGTSYEQYF	TGTGCCAGCAGGGCCGGGACTTCCTACGAGCAGTACTTC
TRBV7-9	.	.	TRBJ2-2	CATLAANTGELFF	TGTGCCACCCTGGCAGCGAACACCGGGGAGCTGTTTTTT
TRBV4-1	.	.	TRBJ2-2	CASSQTDGGTGELFF	TGCGCCAGCAGCCAGACGGACGGTGGCACCGGGGAGCTGTTTTTT
TRBV6-5	.	.	TRBJ1-4	CASMTYFATNEKLFF	TGTGCCAGCATGACTTACTTTGCAACTAATGAAAAACTGTTTTTT
TRBV11-1	once	.	TRBJ1-2	CASSSQGWGGYTF	TGTGCCAGCAGCTCGCAGGGCTGGGGAGGCTACACCTTC
TRBV10-2	.	TRBD2	TRBJ2-7	CASSESRTSTYEQYF	TGCGCCAGCAGTGAGTCGAGGACTAGCACCTACGAGCAGTACTTC
TRBV9	.	TRBD1	TRBJ1-2	CASSGTDGYTF	TGTGCCAGCAGTGGGACAGATGGCTACACCTTC
TRBV29-1	.	.	TRBJ1-2	CSVVPPIGGYTF	TGCAGCGTTGTCCCACCGATCGGCGGCTACACCTTC
TRBV7-3	.	.	TRBJ1-2	CASSLYSGDGYTF	TGTGCCAGCAGCTTATATTCCGGGGACGGCTACACCTTC
TRBV20-1	.	.	TRBJ2-7	CSASTGNQYF	TGCAGTGCTAGCACAGGGAATCAGTACTTC
TRBV9	.	TRBD2	TRBJ2-1	CASSTLGTSLDEQFF	TGTGCCAGCAGCACCCTGGGGACTAGCTTAGATGAGCAGTTCTTC
TRBV28	.	TRBD1	TRBJ1-2	CASSRGLGGYTF	TGTGCCAGCAGTAGGGGGCTGGGTGGCTACACCTTC
TRBV28	.	TRBD2	TRBJ2-7	CASSLPRREVHEQYF	TGTGCCAGCAGTTTACCTAGGCGGGAGGTCCACGAGCAGTACTTC
TRBV28	.	.	TRBJ2-7	CASSPTRTQSYEQYF	TGTGCCAGCAGTCCCACCCGGACCCAGTCCTACGAGCAGTACTTC
TRBV15	.	TRBD1	TRBJ2-7	CATSLTRDSYEQYF	TGTGCCACCTCCCTTACCCGGGACAGCTACGAGCAGTACTTC
TRBV5-4	once	TRBD1	TRBJ2-3	CASNIWTGADTQYF	TGTGCCAGCAACATCTGGACAGGGGCAGATACGCAGTATTTT
TRBV29-1	.	.	TRBJ1-1	CSVEDRVNTEAFF	TGCAGCGTTGAAGACAGGGTGAACACTGAAGCTTTCTTT
TRBV21-1	.	.	TRBJ1-5	CASSTGGGQPQHF	TGTGCCAGCAGCACTGGGGGGGGTCAGCCCCAGCATTTT
TRBV2	.	.	TRBJ2-7	CASTLHPYEQYF	TGTGCCAGCACTCTTCACCCGTACGAGCAGTACTTC
TRBV29-1	.	.	TRBJ1-2	CSVEPTANYGYTF	TGCAGCGTTGAACCTACAGCTAACTATGGCTACACCTTC
TRBV11-2	.	.	TRBJ2-3	CASSFFGQLTDTQYF	TGTGCCAGCAGCTTTTTCGGACAGCTCACAGATACGCAGTATTTT
TRBV29-1	.	TRBD1	TRBJ2-7	CSVGDREYEQYF	TGCAGCGTTGGTGACAGGGAATACGAGCAGTACTTC
TRBV29-1	.	TRBD2	TRBJ2-7	CSVDGGRAFEQYF	TGCAGCGTTGACGGCGGGAGGGCCTTCGAGCAGTACTTC
TRBV4-1	once	TRBD1	TRBJ2-4	CASSPGQGGLAKNIQYF	TGCGCCAGCAGCCCGGGACAGGGAGGACTAGCCAAAAACATTCAGTACTTC
TRBV7-6	.	.	TRBJ2-7	CASSLGLRGDEQYF	TGTGCCAGCAGCTTAGGCCTTAGGGGGGACGAGCAGTACTTC
TRBV5-1	.	.	TRBJ1-2	CASSSAPSGYGYTF	TGCGCCAGCAGCTCAGCTCCGAGCGGCTATGGCTACACCTTC
TRBV11-3	once	TRBD2	TRBJ2-2	CASSQGLAGGPPTGELFF	TGTGCCAGCAGCCAGGGTCTAGCGGGGGGCCCTCCCACCGGGGAGCTGTTTTTT
TRBV5-1	few	TRBD1	TRBJ2-3	CASSFGTVIDTQYF	TGCGCCAGCAGCTTCGGGACAGTCATAGATACGCAGTATTTT
TRBV10-3	.	TRBD1	TRBJ1-4	CATKTGTGGYEKLFF	TGTGCCACTAAGACCGGGACAGGGGGTTATGAAAAACTGTTTTTT
TRBV11-1	.	.	TRBJ2-7	CASSLGSTYEQYF	TGTGCCAGCAGCTTGGGCAGTACCTACGAGCAGTACTTC
TRBV18	.	.	TRBJ2-3	CASSPSPLDLETDTQYF	TGTGCCAGCTCACCTTCCCCCCTTGACCTAGAAACAGATACGCAGTATTTT
TRBV6-5	.	.	TRBJ1-2	CASSLGAYGYTF	TGTGCCAGCAGTCTCGGGGCCTATGGCTACACCTTC
TRBV7-3	.	TRBD1	TRBJ2-1	CASSLRARGHEQFF	TGTGCCAGCAGCTTAAGGGCCAGGGGGCATGAGCAGTTCTTC
TRBV10-1	.	.	TRBJ2-1	CASSESADKHNEQFF	TGCGCCAGCAGTGAGTCAGCCGATAAACACAATGAGCAGTTCTTC
TRBV5-1	.	TRBD1	TRBJ1-2	CASSPGQGNYGYTF	TGCGCCAGCAGCCCAGGACAGGGGAACTATGGCTACACCTTC
TRBV27	.	TRBD2	TRBJ2-3	CASRLRLAGVESTDTQYF	TGTGCCAGCAGATTACGACTAGCGGGGGTTGAGAGCACAGATACGCAGTATTTT
TRBV13	.	TRBD2	TRBJ2-2	CASSPGLAGTVSGTGELFF	TGTGCCAGCAGCCCGGGACTAGCGGGGACGGTTTCGGGCACCGGGGAGCTGTTTTTT
TRBV18	few	.	TRBJ1-5	CASSPMGNQPQHF	TGTGCCAGCTCACCGATGGGGAATCAGCCCCAGCATTTT
TRBV4-3	.	.	TRBJ2-3	CASSQSSLLASSTDTQYF	TGCGCCAGCAGCCAATCATCCCTACTAGCAAGCAGCACAGATACGCAGTATTTT
TRBV18	.	.	TRBJ1-3	CASSPVVGNDSGNTIYF	TGTGCCAGCTCGCCCGTAGTGGGAAACGACTCTGGAAACACCATATATTTT
TRBV10-3	few	TRBD1	TRBJ2-7	CAISGLGQVHEQYF	TGTGCCATCAGTGGCTTGGGACAGGTCCACGAGCAGTACTTC